This T cell receptor beta chain was sequenced during a study of blood T cells in healthy people across ages. CDR1 is MDHEN, CDR2 SYDVKM, per germline. The length of the CDR3 is 14 residues. V lost 8 bases, J lost 4 bases, and 12 bases lay in between. Combining a sample-barcoded 5' primer with a J-beta primer mix, a second PCR ran for roughly 7 to 12 cycles. Every molecule of cDNA carried a tag from a template-switch adaptor with 12 random nucleotides. TCRdb called the 5' RACE reads again in MiXCR, with one record for every CDR3 protein. This table holds about 780,000 distinct CDR3 sequences, 62% found once. Peripheral blood was drawn, about 10 milliliters per donor.

Sequencing was carried out using blood. This chain links TRBV28 with TRBJ1-6; perhaps TRBD1 as D (5 bases). The clonotype was recovered from a man between 25 and 39 years old in good health. The CDR3 DNA is TGTGCCAGCGTCGGAGAGGGGTATAATTCACCCCTCCACTTT. Protein product: CASVGEGYNSPLHF. The full variable domain, with the rest looked up from reference TRBV28 and TRBJ1-6, is DVKVTQSSRYLVKRTGEKVFLECVQDMDHENMFWYRQDPGLGLRLIYFSYDVKMKEKGDIPEGYSVSREKKERFSLILESASTNQTSMYLCASVGEGYNSPLHFGNGTRLTVT.